This T cell receptor (beta chain) was obtained from a study of PD-1 blockade in classical Hodgkin lymphoma. Study at large: Patients got intravenous nivolumab 3 mg/kg every 2 weeks.

Details on this clone: Its antigen is undetermined.

Noted time point: cycle 4 day 1 (C4D1), after less than 7 weeks of nivolumab. Exposure to brentuximab vedotin varied, and each patient had relapsed following autologous stem cell transplantation. Study-level findings and limits: Newly diagnosed and completely responding patients shared comparable baseline diversity. Nivolumab starters within 1 year of ASCT were excluded.

Germline CDR1 and CDR2: MNHEY and SMNVEV (reference sequence). CDR3 length equals 14 residues. Trimming shortened V by 3 bases and J by 5 bases, and 10 bases separated the two germline ends. Using immunoSEQ multiplex PCR, the repertoire was profiled, and TCRdb retains in-frame clones only, with some absent. The table includes 20,000 to 30,000 clones, around 87% detected once. The source material was peripheral blood mononuclear cells (PBMCs), sampled before the fourth cycle of nivolumab. This TCR derives from a human donor with classical Hodgkin lymphoma. The chain employs TRBV27 and TRBJ2-2; the D gene is possibly TRBD2 (6 bases). CDR3 loop: CASSFTSLTGELFF. CDR3 nucleotide sequence: TGTGCCAGCAGTTTTACTAGCCTTACCGGGGAGCTGTTTTTT.